A single sample gave rise to the 30 T cell receptor beta chains below, sequenced in a study of control samples from healthy donors and cancer patients (dated by TCRdb to 2018 to 2021). Preparation of the library involved the immunoSEQ multiplex PCR assay. TCRdb mirrors the immuneACCESS table, restricted to in-frame sequences. Some clones are absent from its copies; in checked studies, under half trace to an unresolved V gene, and the reason for the others is unknown. The sample has over 100,000 clones on record, around 90% of them singletons. The ten largest clones take up about 2.5% of the sample. Material for sequencing was blood. These TCRs come from a middle-aged man in good health.

The rearrangement links TRBV5-4 to TRBJ2-3; 10 positions agree with TRBD2. This CDR3 region has 16 residues. The V gene's germline CDR1 is SGHNT and CDR2 YYREEE (reference sequence). J gave up 4 bases and V 0 bases, and 5 bases lay outside the gene matches. The CDR3 coding sequence is TGTGCCAGCAGCTTGGGGCTAGCGGGGGAATCAGATACGCAGTATTTT. Translating gives CASSLGLAGESDTQYF.

CDR3 in amino acids: CASSISRKAGYEQYF. CDR3 bases: TGTGCCAGTAGTATAAGCAGGAAGGCGGGCTACGAGCAGTACTTC. This chain joins TRBV19 and TRBJ2-7, with TRBD2 as a possible D gene (5 bases). V was trimmed by 2 bases and J by 3 bases, leaving 14 bases between them. Germline values: CDR1 LNHDA, CDR2 SQIVND (reference sequence). This CDR3 has 15 residues.

The chain uses TRBV7-9 and TRBJ1-6; D not resolved. The CDR3 totals 12 residues. V was clipped by 0 bases and J by 10 bases, with 4 bases between them. Germline CDR1 reads SEHNR; CDR2 reads FQNEAQ (reference sequence). This chain's CDR3 is CASSLAGSPLHF. DNA of the CDR3: TGTGCCAGCAGCTTAGCGGGCTCACCCCTCCACTTT.

This clone occurred a few times. The V and J genes are TRBV19 and TRBJ1-2; 9 bases map to TRBD1. The junction had 9 bases not matched to a gene; V was cut back by 6 bases and J by 4 bases. This CDR3 region has 15 residues. CDR1 and CDR2 (germline): LNHDA, SQIVND (reference sequence). CDR3 sequence reads: CASSAPGQGAYGYTF. DNA for the CDR3: TGTGCCAGTAGCGCCCCGGGACAGGGTGCCTATGGCTACACCTTC.

The V call is TRBV7-6, the J call TRBJ2-3, with 12 bases aligning to TRBD2. The CDR3 loop spans 16 amino acids. From germline, CDR1 is SGHVS and CDR2 FNYEAQ. V lost 3 bases, J lost 4 bases, and 5 bases stayed unmatched. The CDR3 here is CASSLGSSGGADTQYF. CDR3 DNA sequence: TGTGCCAGCAGCTTGGGGTCTAGCGGGGGGGCAGATACGCAGTATTTT.

The chain joins TRBV3-1 (or the pseudogene TRBV3-2) to TRBJ2-2; the match to TRBD2 covers 7 bases. There are 15 residues in the CDR3. J lost 4 bases, V lost 2 bases, and 4 bases had no gene match. Germline lookup yields CDR1 LGHDT and CDR2 YNNKEL (reference sequence). The CDR3 region has the DNA TGTGCCAGCAGCCAACTAAGCGGGGCCACCGGGGAGCTGTTTTTT. This translates into CASSQLSGATGELFF.

The chain links TRBV18 to TRBJ2-3, with TRBD1 matching 9 bases. With 5 bases clipped from V and 2 bases from J, the junction kept 8 bases outside the gene matches. The CDR3 covers 16 residues. Germline CDR1 reads KGHSH; CDR2 reads LQKENI. The CDR3 nucleotides are TGTGCCAGCTCAGGACAGGGGTTTCGGGTCACAGATACGCAGTATTTT. Protein sequence: CASSGQGFRVTDTQYF.

V gene TRBV10-3 combines with J gene TRBJ1-2; D not resolved. V gave up 2 bases and J gave up 3 bases, with 4 bases separating them. CDR1 is ENHRY and CDR2 is SYGVKD in the germline V gene. CDR3 length: 12 residues. CDR3 nucleotide sequence: TGTGCCATCAGTGAGGGGGACTATGGCTACACCTTC. Translated, it gives CAISEGDYGYTF.

The rearrangement links TRBV5-1 to TRBJ1-2; 10 bases map to TRBD1. The CDR3 totals 14 residues. Unmatched junction bases numbered 7, after V lost 3 bases and J lost 8 bases. Per germline, CDR1 SGHRS and CDR2 YFSETQ. For the CDR3, the DNA is TGCGCCAGCAGCTCGTCCGGGACAGGGGAAGGCTACACCTTC. This encodes CASSSSGTGEGYTF. The variable domain in full, with the rest retrieved from reference TRBV5-1 and TRBJ1-2, is KAGVTQTPRYLIKTRGQQVTLSCSPISGHRSVSWYQQTPGQGLQFLFEYFSETQRNKGNFPGRFSGRQFSNSRSEMNVSTLELGDSALYLCASSSSGTGEGYTFGSGTRLTVV.

The chain combines TRBV12-3 or TRBV12-4 with TRBJ2-3; D unresolved. The CDR3 consists of 12 residues. V was clipped by 3 bases and J by 5 bases, with 6 bases between them. CDR3 loop: CASSLFGDTQYF. CDR3 in DNA: TGTGCCAGCAGTTTGTTCGGAGATACGCAGTATTTT.

Here the CDR3 reads CASSLSQGYDTGELFF. Written as DNA, the CDR3 is TGCGCCAGCAGCTTGTCCCAGGGGTACGACACCGGGGAGCTGTTTTTT. The genes are TRBV5-1 and TRBJ2-2, with a weak D call TRBD1 (6 bases). The CDR3 loop spans 16 amino acids. Between the trimmed V and J ends, which lost 1 base and 3 bases, there was a span of 13 bases. The V gene's germline CDR1 is SGHRS and CDR2 YFSETQ.

The chain couples TRBV28 to TRBJ1-3, with D hard to call. The CDR3 runs 15 residues. The germline V gene encodes CDR1 MDHEN and CDR2 SYDVKM. V lost 6 bases, J lost 0 bases, and 12 bases lay in between. CDR3 in DNA: TGTGCCAGCAGACCCGTTGGATTCTCTGGAAACACCATATATTTT. This encodes CASRPVGFSGNTIYF.

The gene calls are TRBV4-2 and TRBJ2-2, with unresolved D. The CDR3 spans 16 residues. CDR1 is LGHNA, CDR2 YNFKEQ, per germline. Trimming removed 0 bases at V and 4 bases at J, with 12 bases between. The CDR3 sequence: CASSQDRQKVTGELFF. The DNA for the CDR3 is TGTGCCAGCAGCCAAGATAGGCAGAAGGTCACCGGGGAGCTGTTTTTT.

This clone has a single count. The chain employs TRBV5-4 and TRBJ2-1; D might be TRBD2 (6 bases). Deletions cut 1 base from V and 3 bases from J, with 11 bases between. CDR3 length: 15 residues. Germline V CDR1 and CDR2: SGHNT, YYREEE (reference sequence). The CDR3 is CASSLFGGSYNEQFF. The CDR3 region has the DNA TGTGCCAGCAGCTTGTTTGGGGGGAGCTACAATGAGCAGTTCTTC.

The V call is TRBV2, the J call TRBJ1-4, with 7 bases fitting TRBD1. The length of the CDR3 is 16 residues. Germline CDR1 is SNHLY and CDR2 is FYNNEI. After removal of 5 bases from V and 3 bases from J, the junction contained 9 bases not matched to a gene. The CDR3 is CASSQPTGLANEKLFF. In nucleotides, the CDR3 is TGTGCCAGCAGTCAACCGACAGGGTTAGCTAATGAAAAACTGTTTTTT. Full variable domain (missing parts from reference TRBV2 and TRBJ1-4): EPEVTQTPSHQVTQMGQEVILRCVPISNHLYFYWYRQILGQKVEFLVSFYNNEISEKSEIFDDQFSVERPDGSNFTLKIRSTKLEDSAMYFCASSQPTGLANEKLFFGSGTQLSVL.

The chain couples TRBV6-4 to TRBJ1-4, with 8 bases that match TRBD1. This CDR3 spans 13 amino acids. Looked up from germline, CDR1 is MRHNA and CDR2 is SNTAGT. The trim removed 5 bases at V and 8 bases at J, leaving 4 bases unmatched. CDR3 sequence: CASSNRQGEKLFF. The CDR3 DNA reads TGTGCCAGCAGTAATCGACAGGGGGAAAAACTGTTTTTT.

V is TRBV9 and J is TRBJ2-3; 9 bases line up with TRBD2. The length of the CDR3 is 14 residues. The J segment lost 4 bases and the V segment lost 2 bases, leaving 2 bases of the junction unmatched. Germline CDR1 is SGDLS and CDR2 is YYNGEE. The DNA for the CDR3 is TGTGCCAGCAGCGTCGGGACTAGCCCAGATACGCAGTATTTT. Protein product: CASSVGTSPDTQYF.

The chain employs TRBV7-8 and TRBJ2-5, with 11 bases aligning to TRBD2. V lost 1 base, J lost 2 bases, and 3 bases stayed unmatched. This CDR3 spans 16 amino acids. CDR1 and CDR2 from the germline V gene are SGHVS and FQNEAQ. CDR3 amino acids: CASSLGLAGGQETQYF. The CDR3 DNA reads TGTGCCAGCAGCTTAGGGTTAGCGGGGGGGCAAGAGACCCAGTACTTC.

J is TRBJ2-5 and V is TRBV24-1, with 8 bases fitting TRBD1. Trimming cost V 3 bases and J 5 bases; bases outside gene matches: 13. Germline values: CDR1 KGHDR, CDR2 SFDVKD. The CDR3 is 17 amino acids. The CDR3 protein is CATSDGLRAGGLETQYF. CDR3 nucleotide sequence: TGTGCCACCAGTGATGGCCTGCGAGCAGGGGGCCTGGAGACCCAGTACTTC.

This clone has just one count. The CDR3 loop reads CASTDRSGYGYTF. The CDR3 DNA sequence: TGTGCCAGCACCGACAGGTCGGGCTATGGCTACACCTTC. The chain links TRBV28 to TRBJ1-2, with D possibly being TRBD1 (6 bases). The germline V gene has CDR1 MDHEN and CDR2 SYDVKM. V was trimmed by 7 bases and J by 4 bases, leaving 13 bases between them. This CDR3 comprises 13 residues.

The V and J genes are TRBV3-1 (or the pseudogene TRBV3-2) and TRBJ2-1; either TRBD1 or TRBD2 may fit D (5 bases each). Trimming removed 0 bases at V and 10 bases at J, with 13 bases between. Germline V CDR1 and CDR2: LGHDT, YNNKEL (reference sequence). The CDR3 loop spans 14 amino acids. CDR3 coding DNA: TGTGCCAGCAGCCAAGATATGGGGGTAAGGGAGCAGTTCTTC. Its protein is CASSQDMGVREQFF.

The chain recombines TRBV6-1 with TRBJ1-5, with a weak D call TRBD1 (5 bases). This CDR3 contains 13 residues. The germline V gene has CDR1 MNHNS and CDR2 SASEGT. With 3 bases removed from V and 2 bases from J, the gap between germline ends came to 5 bases. The DNA of the CDR3 is TGTGCCAGCAGTGAGACAGGCAATCAGCCCCAGCATTTT. It codes for CASSETGNQPQHF.

The chain couples TRBV5-1 to TRBJ1-6, with TRBD1 matching over 9 bases. The V gene end was trimmed by 0 bases and the J gene end by 9 bases; junction bases not matched to a gene: 4. This CDR3 contains 15 residues. Germline assignment: CDR1 SGHRS and CDR2 YFSETQ. The DNA of the CDR3 is TGCGCCAGCAGCTTGGCCCACAGGGGGCCTTCACCCCTCCACTTT. It translates to CASSLAHRGPSPLHF.

The J gene is TRBJ2-2, the V gene TRBV5-1, with 7 bases aligning to TRBD2. V lost 6 bases and J lost 2; bases outside the gene matches: 7. This CDR3 has 15 residues. Germline V gene lookup returns CDR1 SGHRS and CDR2 YFSETQ. Here the CDR3 reads CASNYRGDNTGELFF. Written as DNA, the CDR3 is TGCGCCAGCAATTACCGGGGGGATAACACCGGGGAGCTGTTTTTT.

This clone was observed a single time. This sequence joins TRBV11-3 and TRBJ2-2; 7 bases line up with TRBD2. After removal of 1 base from V and 1 base from J, the junction contained 3 bases not matched to a gene. CDR1 is SGHNT and CDR2 is YENEEA in the germline V gene. CDR3 length: 16 residues. The CDR3 loop is CASSLGASGNTGELFF. In nucleotides, the CDR3 is TGTGCCAGCAGCTTAGGGGCTAGCGGGAACACCGGGGAGCTGTTTTTT.

The V and J genes are TRBV6-5 and TRBJ1-2; 8 nucleotides match TRBD1. CDR3 length: 15 residues. With 5 bases clipped from V and 2 bases from J, the junction kept 7 bases outside the gene matches. Germline V lookup: CDR1 MNHEY, CDR2 SVGAGI. CDR3 sequence: CASSQTGTGNYGYTF. For the CDR3, the DNA is TGTGCCAGCAGTCAGACCGGGACAGGCAACTATGGCTACACCTTC.

This rearrangement joins TRBV10-2 to TRBJ2-7; 8 nucleotides align to TRBD1. V shed 6 bases and J 7 bases; nucleotides not matched to a gene: 14. CDR3 length: 15 amino acids. Germline lookup yields CDR1 WSHSY and CDR2 SAAADI. Here the CDR3 reads CASRPDRGLFGEQYF. The CDR3, as DNA: TGCGCCAGCAGACCAGACAGGGGCCTTTTCGGAGAGCAGTACTTC.

This chain links TRBV19 with TRBJ2-3, with D perhaps TRBD2 (6 bases). The V gene lost 8 bases and the J gene lost 8 bases, with 11 bases spanning the gap. The V gene's germline CDR1 is LNHDA and CDR2 SQIVND (reference sequence). The CDR3 is 11 residues long. The CDR3 here is CASLEGGTQYF. DNA for the CDR3: TGTGCCAGTTTGGAGGGCGGTACGCAGTATTTT.

The chain recombines TRBV5-5 with TRBJ2-7, with 10 bases matching TRBD1. The CDR3 has 15 residues. From germline, CDR1 is SGHKS and CDR2 YYEKEE (reference sequence). Unmatched junction bases numbered 8, after V lost 3 bases and J lost 5 bases. The CDR3 spells CASSSTDRGRDEQYF. The CDR3 nucleotides are TGTGCCAGCAGCTCGACCGACAGGGGGCGCGACGAGCAGTACTTC.

This clone occurred once. The chain employs TRBV12-3 or TRBV12-4 and TRBJ1-1, with 7 bases identical to TRBD1. V trimming: 6 bases; J trimming: 9 bases; junction bases outside the gene matches: 7. The CDR3 has 12 amino acids. The CDR3 DNA is TGTGCCAGCAGGGCGGGACAGCAAAAAGCTTTCTTT. Translating gives CASRAGQQKAFF.